The 9 T cell receptor beta chains listed next were all sequenced from one sample in a study of regulatory T cells in long-lasting Graves disease. Time point described: newly diagnosed GD, antithyroid drugs for less than 3 months. Preparation of the TCR library used RNA extracted from PBMCs. Relying on iRepertoire HTBI primers and Arm-PCR of CDR3 regions, the team built TCR beta libraries. TCRdb re-analysed the multiplex PCR reads in MiXCR, keeping a single row per CDR3 protein. The sample holds roughly 260,000 distinct CDR3 sequences; 15% to 20% are singletons and the top ten take around 15%. This sample was also put to use in a study of T cells in Graves' hyperthyroidism and ophthalmopathy.

Here the sequenced sample was peripheral blood mononuclear cells (PBMCs), taken at new diagnosis, from a patient treated with antithyroid drugs. These receptors came from a woman in her twenties or thirties with Graves disease.

V is TRBV9 and J is TRBJ2-3; D gene ambiguous. Germline values: CDR1 SGDLS, CDR2 YYNGEE. This CDR3 comprises 15 residues. Trimming pared 3 bases from V and 4 bases from J, leaving 15 bases between. DNA for the CDR3: TGTGCCAGCAGCGAAAGGGCTAGATCACCAGATACGCAGTATTTT. Its translation: CASSERARSPDTQYF.

This clonotype was seen more than once but under ten times. CDR3 region: CASSPTGMGEAFF. In DNA form, the CDR3 reads TGTGCCAGCAGCCCGACAGGGATGGGTGAAGCTTTCTTT. The chain is built from TRBV7-9 and TRBJ1-1; 7 bases are a match to TRBD1. This CDR3 region has 13 residues. The V segment lost 5 bases and the J segment 7 bases; nucleotides outside the gene matches: 7. CDR1 and CDR2 (germline): SEHNR, FQNEAQ (reference sequence).

This clonotype was seen a few times. CDR3 region: CASRADRGRGTQYF. In DNA form, the CDR3 reads TGTGCCAGCAGGGCGGACAGGGGGCGCGGGACCCAGTACTTC. The chain recombines TRBV6-1 with TRBJ2-5; 11 nucleotides line up with TRBD1. Germline assignment: CDR1 MNHNS and CDR2 SASEGT. CDR3 size: 14 residues. With 6 bases clipped from V and 7 bases from J, the junction kept 7 bases outside the gene matches.

This clonotype was counted once. The rearrangement uses TRBV27 and TRBJ1-1; 8 positions match TRBD1. The CDR3 consists of 14 residues. After removal of 4 bases from V and 5 bases from J, the junction contained 6 bases not matched to a gene. Per germline, CDR1 MNHEY and CDR2 SMNVEV (reference sequence). CDR3 bases: TGTGCCAGCAGTTCCAACAGGGGGTGGACTGAAGCTTTCTTT. This translates into CASSSNRGWTEAFF.

In this sample, this clonotype turned up many times. V is TRBV6-1 and J is TRBJ1-1; the match to TRBD1 covers 8 bases. This CDR3 contains 11 residues. The J segment lost 5 bases and the V segment lost 8 bases, leaving 1 base of the junction unmatched. The germline CDR1 and CDR2 sequences are MNHNS and SASEGT. In DNA form, the CDR3 reads TGTGCCAGCGGACAGGGTACTGAAGCTTTCTTT. This codes for CASGQGTEAFF.

This clonotype was seen more than once but under ten times. The rearrangement links TRBV15 to TRBJ1-2; D gene uncertain. Looked up from germline, CDR1 is LNHNV and CDR2 is YYDKDF (reference sequence). Trimming pared 7 bases from V and 1 base from J, leaving 16 bases between. The CDR3 consists of 15 residues. The CDR3 DNA is TGTGCCACCACCCCCGGGAAAGATTATAACTATGGCTACACCTTC. Its protein product is CATTPGKDYNYGYTF.

This clonotype came up many times. V gene TRBV20-1 combines with J gene TRBJ1-4; no reliable D call. Trimming took off 3 bases at V and 6 bases at J, with 5 bases between the two ends. Germline V gives CDR1 DFQATT, CDR2 SNEGSKA (reference sequence). CDR3 size: 11 residues. The CDR3 nucleotides read TGCAGTGCTAGGGAAGATGAAAAACTGTTTTTT. As protein: CSAREDEKLFF.

Many counts were recorded for this clonotype. This chain connects TRBV5-1 to TRBJ1-4; 8 bases line up with TRBD1. The CDR3 has 14 amino acids. Germline V gene data show CDR1 as SGHRS and CDR2 as YFSETQ. Trimming cost V 5 bases and J 4 bases; bases outside gene matches: 4. This CDR3 reads CASSWTGINEKLFF. CDR3 in DNA: TGCGCCAGCAGTTGGACAGGGATTAATGAAAAACTGTTTTTT.

In its sample, this clonotype was seen many times. V is TRBV3-1 and J is TRBJ1-3; 10 bases agree with TRBD1. Per germline, CDR1 LGHDT and CDR2 YNNKEL (reference sequence). This CDR3 contains 16 residues. The V gene end was trimmed by 5 bases and the J gene end by 0 bases; junction bases not matched to a gene: 4. The CDR3 coding sequence is TGTGCCAGCAGCGCCGGGACAGGGGCCTCTGGAAACACCATATATTTT. This encodes CASSAGTGASGNTIYF.